This T cell receptor beta chain is drawn from a study of blood T cell repertoires in COVID-19. Repertoires were generated with immunoSEQ multiplex PCR, while TCRdb's copy carries only in-frame clones and drops some. The sample shows fewer than 300,000 clones, about 89% of them seen only once. This CDR3 region has 13 residues. V shed 3 bases, J shed 3 bases, and the junction held 2 bases outside the gene matches. The germline gives CDR1 SGDLS, CDR2 YYNGEE. In its sample, this clone was seen once. Sample: peripheral blood. This clonotype was obtained from a woman in her 50s with acute or convalescent COVID-19. The chain carries TRBV9 and TRBJ2-5, with 7 nucleotides matching TRBD1. CDR3 bases: TGTGCCAGCAGCGAACAGGGGAAAGAGACCCAGTACTTC. Protein: CASSEQGKETQYF. Complete variable domain (other parts from reference TRBV9 and TRBJ2-5): DSGVTQTPKHLITATGQRVTLRCSPRSGDLSVYWYQQSLDQGLQFLIQYYNGEERAKGNILERFSAQQFPDLHSELNLSSLELGDSALYFCASSEQGKETQYFGPGTRLLVL.